The clone carrying this TCR beta chain was picked up one time. This sample was taken from a study of T cell changes during pregnancy in multiple sclerosis. V gave up 7 bases and J gave up 0 bases, with 22 bases separating them. The length of the CDR3 is 18 residues. CDR1 and CDR2 from the germline V gene are SGHTA and FQGNSA. Using immunoSEQ multiplex PCR, the repertoire was profiled, and TCRdb retains in-frame clones only, with some absent. The repertoire holds approximately 40,000 clones, with 70% to 90% as singletons. This TCR derives from a female donor with multiple sclerosis, enrolled in a pregnancy study. This chain joins TRBV7-2 and TRBJ2-1, with D possibly being TRBD1 (7 bases). Sample: CD4+ T cells from peripheral blood mononuclear cells, taken in the first trimester of pregnancy. CDR3 sequence reads: CASTLGGGGASSYNEQFF. The CDR3 bases are TGTGCCAGCACTCTAGGGGGCGGCGGGGCGAGCTCCTACAATGAGCAGTTCTTC.